Each of the 20 T cell receptor beta chains below was sequenced from the same sample in a study of cytomegalovirus exposure and HLA in healthy donors. Method: immunoSEQ multiplex PCR; TCRdb's copy keeps in-frame clones and lacks some. The profile shows about 140,000 clones, roughly 86% of them singletons. Source material: PBMCs. These receptors were taken from a woman in her twenties or thirties in good health and CMV-seronegative.

The V gene is TRBV5-4, the J gene TRBJ2-1; no clear D. V was pared by 4 bases and J by 2 bases, with 10 bases between. The CDR3 length is 14 residues. CDR1 is SGHNT, CDR2 YYREEE, per germline (reference sequence). The CDR3 loop reads CASSTRGTYNEQFF. The CDR3 DNA reads as TGTGCCAGCAGCACCAGAGGTACCTACAATGAGCAGTTCTTC.

The rearrangement joins TRBV29-1 to TRBJ2-5; TRBD1 might be the D (5 bases). Trimming pared 3 bases from V and 5 bases from J, leaving 22 bases between. Germline V gene sequence: CDR1 SQVTM, CDR2 ANQGSEA. There are 16 residues in the CDR3. The CDR3 sequence is CSVDHPKTASTETQYF. The CDR3 DNA follows: TGCAGCGTTGACCACCCAAAGACAGCGTCTACGGAGACCCAGTACTTC.

The chain couples TRBV4-1 to TRBJ2-7; TRBD1 agrees at 7 bases. The length of the CDR3 is 15 residues. The germline V gene has CDR1 MGHRA and CDR2 YSYEKL. V lost 0 bases, J lost 1 base, and 3 bases stayed unmatched. The CDR3 DNA reads as TGCGCCAGCAGCCAAGATTTGGGACAGTCCTACGAGCAGTACTTC. The encoded protein is CASSQDLGQSYEQYF.

In this sample, this clone turned up once. The chain joins TRBV11-2 to TRBJ2-5; TRBD1 is a possible D gene (6 bases). The CDR3 totals 17 residues. Germline values: CDR1 SGHAT, CDR2 FQNNGV. V shed 3 bases and J shed 0 bases, with 17 bases lying between them. In DNA form, the CDR3 reads TGTGCCAGCAGCTTTAATATCTCAGGACAGAACCAAGAGACCCAGTACTTC. This encodes CASSFNISGQNQETQYF.

The chain carries TRBV2 and TRBJ1-2; 8 bases map to TRBD1. CDR1 is SNHLY, CDR2 FYNNEI, per germline. Trimming at V came to 4 bases and at J to 6 bases, leaving 7 bases not matched to a gene. This CDR3 comprises 14 residues. This chain's CDR3 is CASSATGVYDGYTF. CDR3 sequence (DNA): TGTGCCAGCAGTGCGACAGGGGTCTATGATGGCTACACCTTC.

This chain connects TRBV5-1 to TRBJ2-5; 8 bases agree with TRBD1. This CDR3 region has 15 residues. The germline CDR1 and CDR2 sequences are SGHRS and YFSETQ. Trimming removed 0 bases from V and 4 bases from J; junction bases left unmatched: 5. In DNA form, the CDR3 reads TGCGCCAGCAGCTTGGGACAGGGGAAGGGAGAGACCCAGTACTTC. It codes for CASSLGQGKGETQYF.

This chain connects TRBV12-2 to TRBJ1-1; the table's D call TRBD1 went unverified against the DNA. TRBV12-2 is assigned pseudogene status. The CDR3 is 17 residues long. CDR3 in DNA: TGTGCAAGTCGCTTAGCCTCCTCCTCACAGGGGAACACTGAAGCTTTCTTT. This gives the protein CASRLASSSQGNTEAFF.

The V and J genes are TRBV5-4 and TRBJ2-5; TRBD1 might be the D (5 bases). V was cut by 0 bases and J by 5 bases, with 8 bases left in between. This CDR3 contains 13 residues. Per germline, CDR1 SGHNT and CDR2 YYREEE (reference sequence). CDR3: CASSLDRRETQYF. CDR3 in DNA: TGTGCCAGCAGCTTGGACAGGCGGGAGACCCAGTACTTC.

The V and J genes are TRBV20-1 and TRBJ1-2; D is unresolved. V lost 1 base and J 6 bases, leaving 6 bases between the germline ends. Per germline, CDR1 DFQATT and CDR2 SNEGSKA (reference sequence). The length of the CDR3 is 11 residues. In DNA, the CDR3 is TGCAGTGCTAGAGTCGTCGATGGCTACACCTTC. Its protein product is CSARVVDGYTF.

The V call is TRBV18, the J call TRBJ2-7, with 7 nucleotides matching TRBD2. Per germline, CDR1 KGHSH and CDR2 LQKENI. V lost 3 bases and J lost 0; bases outside the gene matches: 2. This CDR3 is 14 amino acids long. CDR3 DNA: TGTGCCAGCTCACCGGGGGGGTTCTCCTACGAGCAGTACTTC. Translating gives CASSPGGFSYEQYF.

The sample holds one count of this clone. The rearrangement uses TRBV4-2 and TRBJ1-1; TRBD1 might be the D (5 bases). The germline V gene has CDR1 LGHNA and CDR2 YNFKEQ. This CDR3 comprises 14 residues. The V end lost 3 bases, the J end lost 2 bases, and 10 bases lay between the germline ends. As DNA, the CDR3 is TGTGCCAGCAGCCACCTGACAGAAAACACTGAAGCTTTCTTT. Its translation: CASSHLTENTEAFF.

The J gene is TRBJ2-2, the V gene TRBV11-2; 10 bases line up with TRBD2. From germline, CDR1 is SGHAT and CDR2 FQNNGV. V was clipped by 6 bases and J by 4 bases; unmatched bases: 5. The CDR3 runs to 15 residues. DNA of the CDR3: TGTGCCAGCAGATTCGGGACTAGCGTCACCGGGGAGCTGTTTTTT. Translating gives CASRFGTSVTGELFF.

The CDR3 here is CASSVGNSDSPLHF. The CDR3 DNA reads as TGTGCCAGCAGCGTAGGTAACTCTGATTCACCCCTCCACTTT. The genes are TRBV9 and TRBJ1-6, with unresolved D. The CDR3 extends over 14 amino acids. Germline V gene lookup returns CDR1 SGDLS and CDR2 YYNGEE. The ends were cut back, 0 bases at V and 8 bases at J, with 9 bases in the middle.

The J gene is TRBJ2-7, the V gene TRBV28; 9 positions agree with TRBD1. The germline V gene has CDR1 MDHEN and CDR2 SYDVKM. This CDR3 has 13 amino acids. Trimming took 8 bases from V and 6 from J; bases not matched to a gene: 8. This chain's CDR3 is CASGDRGGLEQYF. The CDR3 bases are TGTGCCAGCGGAGACAGGGGGGGACTCGAGCAGTACTTC. Complete variable domain (other parts from reference TRBV28 and TRBJ2-7): DVKVTQSSRYLVKRTGEKVFLECVQDMDHENMFWYRQDPGLGLRLIYFSYDVKMKEKGDIPEGYSVSREKKERFSLILESASTNQTSMYLCASGDRGGLEQYFGPGTRLTVT.

The V gene is TRBV5-1, the J gene TRBJ1-1; the match to TRBD1 covers 7 bases. Trimming removed 7 bases from V and 5 bases from J; junction bases left unmatched: 14. Germline loops: CDR1 SGHRS, CDR2 YFSETQ. The CDR3 runs 15 residues. CDR3 protein: CASRGGDGTLTEAFF. CDR3 coding DNA: TGCGCCAGCCGAGGGGGCGATGGAACTCTGACTGAAGCTTTCTTT.

This clone occurred a few times. This chain links TRBV30 with TRBJ1-5; no definite D call. Trimming cost V 2 bases and J 6 bases, with 8 bases left between them. Germline CDR1 is GTSNPN and CDR2 is SVGIG (reference sequence). CDR3 size: 12 residues. The CDR3 DNA follows: TGTGCCTGGAGTTACGGAGGTCAGCCCCAGCATTTT. Its protein is CAWSYGGQPQHF.

The rearrangement joins TRBV10-3 to TRBJ2-3; TRBD1 might be the D (6 bases). The CDR3 covers 13 residues. Between the trimmed V and J ends, which lost 10 bases and 3 bases, there was a span of 14 bases. The germline CDR1 and CDR2 sequences are ENHRY and SYGVKD. The CDR3 loop is CASAAQGTDTQYF. The CDR3 nucleotides read TGTGCCAGCGCTGCACAGGGAACAGATACGCAGTATTTT.

This clone was seen only a few times. The J gene is TRBJ1-3, the V gene TRBV7-2, with TRBD1 matching 9 bases. V shed 5 bases and J 4 bases; nucleotides not matched to a gene: 6. CDR1 SGHTA and CDR2 FQGNSA come from the germline V gene. This CDR3 has 15 residues. CDR3 protein: CASSLGQGTGNTIYF. CDR3 DNA sequence: TGTGCCAGCAGCCTCGGACAGGGGACAGGAAACACCATATATTTT.

V gene TRBV6-5 combines with J gene TRBJ1-1; D ambiguous. V was trimmed by 0 bases and J by 4 bases, leaving 9 bases between them. This CDR3 is 14 amino acids long. Germline V CDR1 and CDR2: MNHEY, SVGAGI. CDR3 nucleotide sequence: TGTGCCAGCAGTTACTCGAGAGGGATCACTGAAGCTTTCTTT. Amino acids: CASSYSRGITEAFF.

The chain carries TRBV4-2 and TRBJ1-1; D might be TRBD1 (5 bases). Germline CDR1 LGHNA, CDR2 YNFKEQ. The CDR3 extends over 16 amino acids. Trimming took 5 bases from V and 4 from J, leaving 20 bases between them. The CDR3 region has the DNA TGTGCCAGCAGCACCAGACGGCGGGGGGATGGCACTGAAGCTTTCTTT. Protein: CASSTRRRGDGTEAFF.